These T cell receptor beta chains were read from a single sample in a study of T cell responses to AZD1222 COVID-19 vaccine. Sequenced by immunoSEQ multiplex PCR; TCRdb stores in-frame clones only, minus some. The sample holds 130,000 to 150,000 clones, 90% to 95% seen once. Sequencing used peripheral blood, obtained on day 0 of MenACWY control vaccination. The receptors shown here come from an adult in good health. Both conserved end residues are part of each CDR3. A D gene is named only where the DNA matches it firmly. Size values are once, few and many counts, or a class for expanded clones, and some rows have none.

j_gene | abundance | d_gene | v_gene | CDR3nt | CDR3aa
TRBJ2-7 | . | . | TRBV19 | TGTGCCAGTAGTACTACCTCGAGGGGCGGCGAGCAGTACTTC | CASSTTSRGGEQYF
TRBJ2-1 | . | . | TRBV24-1 | TGTGCCACCAGTGGGATCCGGGACGGGAAGAATGAGCAGTTCTTC | CATSGIRDGKNEQFF
TRBJ1-6 | . | TRBD1 | TRBV10-3 | TGTGCCACCGCAACGGGACAGAATTCACCCCTCCACTTT | CATATGQNSPLHF
TRBJ1-5 | . | . | TRBV19 | TGTGCCAGTAGTACCACAGCGTCTAGCAATCAGCCCCAGCATTTT | CASSTTASSNQPQHF
TRBJ2-1 | . | . | TRBV7-8 | TGTGCCAGCAGCTTAGGTCCTCCTCCCGATGAGCAGTTCTTC | CASSLGPPPDEQFF
TRBJ1-6 | . | TRBD1 | TRBV10-3 | TGTGCCACAGGGACAGGGGGGAATAATTCACCCCTCCACTTT | CATGTGGNNSPLHF
TRBJ2-3 | . | TRBD2 | TRBV19 | TGTGCCAGTAGTACCCGTTCTAGCGGGAGCCATAGCACAGATACGCAGTATTTT | CASSTRSSGSHSTDTQYF
TRBJ2-1 | . | . | TRBV10-3 | TGTGCCATCACTCAGACAGATTCCTTTTTAGGTTCCTACAATGAGCAGTTCTTC | CAITQTDSFLGSYNEQFF
TRBJ1-6 | few | TRBD1 | TRBV3-1/TRBV3-2 | TGTGCCAGCAGCCCCCTTTGGACAGGGGGCAATTCACCCCTCCACTTT | CASSPLWTGGNSPLHF
TRBJ2-7 | once | . | TRBV5-5 | TGTGCCAGCAGCCTAGGTACTTACGAGCAGTACTTC | CASSLGTYEQYF
TRBJ1-6 | . | TRBD1 | TRBV3-1/TRBV3-2 | TGTGCCAGCAGCCAAGTTGGGACAGGGGGCACACCCCTCCACTTT | CASSQVGTGGTPLHF
TRBJ2-7 | . | . | TRBV7-9 | TGTGCCAGCAGCTTAGCGGGAGTAGCCTACGAGCAGTACTTC | CASSLAGVAYEQYF
TRBJ2-1 | . | . | TRBV3-1/TRBV3-2 | TGTGCCAGCAGCCAAGAAGGGTACTCCTACAATGAGCAGTTCTTC | CASSQEGYSYNEQFF
TRBJ1-1 | . | . | TRBV6-5 | TGTGCCAGCAGTCTGGGACGGCTAAACAACGCTGAAGCTTTCTTT | CASSLGRLNNAEAFF
TRBJ2-2 | . | . | TRBV27 | TGTGCCAGCAGTTTATTCGCCGTCGGGGAGCTGTTTTTT | CASSLFAVGELFF
TRBJ2-7 | . | . | TRBV30 | TGTGCCTGGAGGACCTTTACCGGGGGCCGTTACGAGCAGTACTTC | CAWRTFTGGRYEQYF
TRBJ1-4 | . | . | TRBV3-1/TRBV3-2 | TGTGCCAGCAGCCAGGGCGGGACCCAAGGGGAAAAACTGTTTTTT | CASSQGGTQGEKLFF
TRBJ2-7 | . | . | TRBV3-1/TRBV3-2 | TGTGCCAGCAGCCATAGACGAGTCTACGAGCAGTACTTC | CASSHRRVYEQYF
TRBJ2-3 | . | . | TRBV4-2 | TGTGCCAGCAGCCAAGTGTCCTCAGGGGCCGTAGGCACAGATACGCAGTATTTT | CASSQVSSGAVGTDTQYF
TRBJ1-5 | . | . | TRBV25-1 | TGTGCCAGCAGTGCCCTTAGCAATCAGCCCCAGCATTTT | CASSALSNQPQHF
TRBJ1-2 | . | . | TRBV2 | TGTGCCAGCAGTGAAAGCCAGGCTGTCGGTGGCTACACCTTC | CASSESQAVGGYTF
TRBJ1-2 | . | . | TRBV6-5 | TGTGCCAGCAGTCGCACCTCAACAGGGAACTATGGCTACACCTTC | CASSRTSTGNYGYTF
TRBJ2-5 | . | . | TRBV10-2 | TGCGCCAGCAGGTACCTTCGCGGAGCCCAAGAGACCCAGTACTTC | CASRYLRGAQETQYF
TRBJ2-3 | . | TRBD1 | TRBV5-1 | TGCGCCAGCAGCTCCGGACAGGGTTGGACAGATACGCAGTATTTT | CASSSGQGWTDTQYF
TRBJ1-2 | . | . | TRBV24-1 | TGTGCCACCAGTGACCCCCACAGGGACTATGGCTACACCTTC | CATSDPHRDYGYTF
TRBJ1-1 | . | . | TRBV12-3/TRBV12-4 | TGTGCCAGCAGTTGGAGGTTTGGGACTGAAGCTTTCTTT | CASSWRFGTEAFF
TRBJ1-5 | . | TRBD1 | TRBV24-1 | TGTGCCACCAGTGATTTAGACAGGGGCTATAGCAATCAGCCCCAGCATTTT | CATSDLDRGYSNQPQHF
TRBJ2-5 | . | . | TRBV5-1 | TGCGCCAGCAGCCCCGGGACGGCGATCCAAGAGACCCAGTACTTC | CASSPGTAIQETQYF
TRBJ1-4 | . | . | TRBV29-1 | TGCAGCGTGAGCAAAGGGACCAAGGGGGAAAAACTGTTTTTT | CSVSKGTKGEKLFF
TRBJ1-2 | . | . | TRBV27 | TGTGCCAGCAGTTTTCGGCCTAACTATGGCTACACCTTC | CASSFRPNYGYTF
TRBJ2-1 | . | . | TRBV20-1 | TGCAGTGCTAGTATCCCGGCTACGAGGGAGCAGTTCTTC | CSASIPATREQFF
TRBJ2-7 | . | TRBD1 | TRBV5-1 | TGCGCCAGCAGCTTGGGAGGACAGGGGAGCTACGAGCAGTACTTC | CASSLGGQGSYEQYF
TRBJ2-6 | . | . | TRBV7-8 | TGTGCCAGCAGCCGAGAACCATCTACTGGGGCCAACGTCCTGACTTTC | CASSREPSTGANVLTF
TRBJ1-1 | once | TRBD1 | TRBV15 | TGTGCCACCAGCAGGGGTTCCGGGACAGGGGCGAACACTGAAGCTTTCTTT | CATSRGSGTGANTEAFF
TRBJ2-7 | once | . | TRBV12-5 | TGTGCTAGTGGTTTGGTACATCGCGAGCAGTACTTC | CASGLVHREQYF